This TCR beta chain was sequenced in a study of cytomegalovirus exposure and HLA in healthy donors. Notes on the study in general: A missense DCLRE1C variant was associated with V- and J-gene trimming of TCR beta chains in a later analysis, and an independent cohort replicated the association. In a later analysis, compared with equally common non-associated chains, HLA-associated beta chains were more expanded. An ancestry cluster, one associated with Asian ancestry, reportedly showed fewer N-insertions than the approximately 660-donor mean in a later analysis.

60 Vbeta and 13 Jbeta primers were used in PCR. This table comes from immunoSEQ multiplex PCR, and its TCRdb copy is limited to in-frame clones, with some not included. The table records approximately 160,000 clones, about 82% of them present only once. This clone was counted only a few times. Its antigen is unknown. V lost 7 bases, J lost 4 bases, and 3 bases stayed unmatched. CDR1 and CDR2 from the germline V gene are LNHDA and SQIVND (reference sequence). The CDR3 runs 13 residues. The sample consisted of PBMCs. The chain combines TRBV19 with TRBJ1-4, with 7 positions matching TRBD1. The TCR comes from a woman under 30 in good health and CMV-seronegative. The CDR3 DNA is TGTGCCAGTATGACAGGGAATAATGAAAAACTGTTTTTT. Translation: CASMTGNNEKLFF. The full variable domain, its missing parts supplied by reference TRBV19 and TRBJ1-4, is DGGITQSPKYLFRKEGQNVTLSCEQNLNHDAMYWYRQDPGQGLRLIYYSQIVNDFQKGDIAEGYSVSREKKESFPLTVTSAQKNPTAFYLCASMTGNNEKLFFGSGTQLSVL.